This entry lists 10 T cell receptor beta chains sequenced from one sample in a study of CD8 T cells in ankylosing spondylitis (dated by TCRdb to about 2017). Their target antigens are unknown. Broad study findings and their caveats: Blood from ankylosing spondylitis patients appeared to be characterized by a TCR beta motif made up of several highly homologous amino acid variants.

The library relied on 5' RACE. For sequencing, an Illumina HiSeq 2500 was employed. TCRdb reran the public reads through fastp at Q25 and MiXCR, keeping productive beta chains. Each entry is one CDR3 protein sequence, shown with its most common DNA and genes. Recorded for this sample are around 220,000 distinct CDR3 sequences; roughly 18% of them occurred a single time. The leading ten clones occupy about 42% of the sample. Sequencing was carried out using blood, either unsorted or a sorted T cell fraction (not recorded which). These receptors all stem from a male donor with ankylosing spondylitis.

This clonotype was counted only a few times. The rearrangement joins TRBV29-1 to TRBJ1-1; 7 bases align to TRBD1. Unmatched junction bases numbered 9, after V lost 6 bases and J lost 5 bases. Per the germline V gene, CDR1 is SQVTM and CDR2 is ANQGSEA. The CDR3 extends over 13 amino acids. CDR3 loop: CSVDREGRTEAFF. As DNA, the CDR3 is TGCAGCGTCGACAGGGAGGGTCGGACTGAAGCTTTCTTT.

This clonotype occurred a few times. The chain has TRBV21-1 and TRBJ2-7; the table's D gene call, TRBD2, was not cross checked with the DNA. TRBV21-1 is a pseudogene segment. The CDR3 covers 14 residues. CDR3 nucleotide sequence: TGTGCCAGCAACCCAGAGGACTTCGTCTACGAGCAGTACTTC. This sequence encodes CASNPEDFVYEQYF.

This clonotype was counted ten times or more. This rearrangement joins TRBV6-4 to TRBJ2-6; tentatively, D is TRBD1 or TRBD2 (5 bases each). Trimming pared 3 bases from V and 2 bases from J, leaving 5 bases between. CDR1 is MRHNA, CDR2 SNTAGT, per germline. The CDR3 runs 14 residues. The CDR3 loop reads CASSEGAGANVLTF. The CDR3 nucleotides are TGTGCCAGCAGTGAGGGGGCTGGGGCCAACGTCCTGACTTTC.

This clonotype occurred a few times. The chain is built from TRBV7-2 and TRBJ2-5, with TRBD1 matching 7 bases. This CDR3 spans 15 amino acids. Germline lookup yields CDR1 SGHTA and CDR2 FQGNSA. Losses at the gene ends were 1 base for V and 0 bases for J; bases not matched to a gene: 2. CDR3 loop: CASSLEGQNQETQYF. The CDR3 DNA is TGTGCCAGCAGCTTAGAGGGACAGAACCAAGAGACCCAGTACTTC.

This clonotype came up many times. This chain uses TRBV12-3 or TRBV12-4 with TRBJ2-1; 8 bases map to TRBD1. Trimming at V came to 6 bases and at J to 7 bases, leaving 2 bases not matched to a gene. The CDR3 totals 12 residues. This CDR3 is CASSRDRNEQFF. DNA for the CDR3: TGTGCCAGCAGCCGGGACAGGAATGAGCAGTTCTTC.

CDR3 coding DNA: TGTGCCTGGAGATTCGGGCAGGGCGCCTACGAGCAGTACTTC. Translation gives CAWRFGQGAYEQYF. The V call is TRBV30, the J call TRBJ2-7, with D tentatively TRBD1 (5 bases). This CDR3 is built from 14 residues. Germline V gene data show CDR1 as GTSNPN and CDR2 as SVGIG (reference sequence). The V end was cut by 3 bases, the J end by 2 bases, with 14 bases between.

V gene TRBV4-1 combines with J gene TRBJ2-1; 8 nucleotides match TRBD2. The CDR3 loop spans 16 amino acids. V shed 0 bases, J shed 3 bases, and the junction held 4 bases outside the gene matches. The germline gives CDR1 MGHRA, CDR2 YSYEKL. CDR3 region: CASSQDRLAGYNEQFF. CDR3 sequence (DNA): TGCGCCAGCAGCCAAGATAGGCTAGCGGGCTACAATGAGCAGTTCTTC.

The V and J genes are TRBV4-2 and TRBJ2-1; the match to TRBD2 covers 9 bases. From germline, CDR1 is LGHNA and CDR2 YNFKEQ. CDR3 size: 16 residues. V shed 2 bases, J shed 6 bases, and the junction held 8 bases outside the gene matches. The CDR3 DNA follows: TGTGCCAGCAGCCAACTAGCGGGAACCTCTACCAATGAGCAGTTCTTC. This sequence encodes CASSQLAGTSTNEQFF.

In this sample, this clonotype turned up a few times. The rearrangement joins TRBV3-1 to TRBJ2-1; TRBD2 agrees at 16 bases. CDR3 length: 18 residues. V lost 5 bases to trimming and J lost 3 bases; unmatched junction nucleotides: 7. Germline V CDR1 and CDR2: LGHDT, YNNKEL (reference sequence). CDR3 bases: TGTGCCAGCAGCAACCCGGGACTAGCGGGAGGGTTCTACAATGAGCAGTTCTTC. It is translated as CASSNPGLAGGFYNEQFF.

This clonotype was counted ten times or more. This chain connects TRBV4-1 to TRBJ1-1; D is unclear. The CDR3 covers 12 residues. The germline V and J ends were trimmed by 4 bases and 3 bases, with 6 bases remaining between them. Germline CDR1 is MGHRA and CDR2 is YSYEKL. The CDR3 DNA reads TGCGCCAGCAGCCTACGGGACACTGAAGCTTTCTTT. This codes for CASSLRDTEAFF.